This TCR beta chain was sequenced in a study of cytomegalovirus exposure and HLA in healthy donors. Study-wide points: A missense variant in DCLRE1C was later tied to TCR beta V- and J-gene trimming.

Trimming pared 7 bases from V and 2 bases from J, leaving 11 bases between. Germline-derived CDR1 and CDR2 are MNHNS and SASEGT. The CDR3 runs 14 residues. Both 60 Vbeta primers and 13 Jbeta primers went into the PCR. Sequencing used immunoSEQ multiplex PCR; TCRdb keeps in-frame clones, though not all of them. The sample contains under 150,000 clones, approximately 84% of which appear only once. As regards this clone: Its antigen is undetermined.

The rearrangement joins TRBV6-1 to TRBJ2-2; no definite D call. This TCR came from a young woman in good health and CMV-seronegative. Source material: PBMCs. The CDR3: CASISQVNTGELFF. As DNA, the CDR3 is TGTGCCAGCATTTCCCAGGTTAACACCGGGGAGCTGTTTTTT.